This is a list of T cell receptor beta chains from one sample in a study of T cell changes during pregnancy in multiple sclerosis. Measured with immunoSEQ multiplex PCR; TCRdb has only the in-frame clones, and not every one. Here the sample spans tens of thousands of clones, 75% to 95% being singletons. The sequenced sample was peripheral blood, obtained in the first trimester of pregnancy. The receptors originated from a female donor in good health, enrolled as a control in a pregnancy study. Both conserved end residues are part of each CDR3. D genes are given only for firm matches. The size entry is marked missing in some rows and otherwise reads once, few, many or a size class.

V: TRBV5-8
J: TRBJ1-5
size: -
D: -
DNA: TGTGCCAGCAGCCTTGGTGGCAGAAGCAATCAGCCCCAGCATTTT
CDR3: CASSLGGRSNQPQHF

V: TRBV6-4
J: TRBJ2-3
size: -
D: -
DNA: TGTGCCAGCAGTGAGTCAGGGGACCCAGATACGCAGTATTTT
CDR3: CASSESGDPDTQYF

V: TRBV14
J: TRBJ2-7
size: -
D: TRBD1
DNA: TGTGCCAGCAGCACCGGGACAGGGGCCTACGAGCAGTACTTC
CDR3: CASSTGTGAYEQYF

V: TRBV2
J: TRBJ1-6
size: -
D: -
DNA: TGTGCCAGCAGTGGAGCCCGGTCACCCCTCCACTTT
CDR3: CASSGARSPLHF

V: TRBV18
J: TRBJ1-1
size: -
D: TRBD1
DNA: TGTGCCAGCTCACGGGACAGCGGGGGAACTGAAGCTTTCTTT
CDR3: CASSRDSGGTEAFF

V: TRBV11-3
J: TRBJ2-2
size: -
D: -
DNA: TGTGCCAGCAGCTCGTCCGTGGAGCTGTTTTTT
CDR3: CASSSSVELFF

V: TRBV27
J: TRBJ2-1
size: -
D: -
DNA: TGTGCCAGCATTAAGCCTAGAGGCAATGAGCAGTTCTTC
CDR3: CASIKPRGNEQFF

V: TRBV4-1
J: TRBJ2-2
size: -
D: TRBD1
DNA: TGCGCCAGCAGCCACTACAGGGGGGCGAACACCGGGGAGCTGTTTTTT
CDR3: CASSHYRGANTGELFF

V: TRBV4-3
J: TRBJ2-6
size: -
D: TRBD1
DNA: TGCGCCAGCAGCCAAGATAACGAAGGGACAGGGGTAACTGGGGCCAACGTCCTGACTTTC
CDR3: CASSQDNEGTGVTGANVLTF

V: TRBV9
J: TRBJ2-3
size: once
D: -
DNA: TGTGCCAGCAGCGTAGTCGGGACTAGCACAGATACGCAGTATTTT
CDR3: CASSVVGTSTDTQYF

V: TRBV7-9
J: TRBJ1-1
size: -
D: TRBD1
DNA: TGTGCCAGCAGCCGTGGGACAGGGTCAACTGAAGCTTTCTTT
CDR3: CASSRGTGSTEAFF

V: TRBV6-1
J: TRBJ1-1
size: -
D: -
DNA: TGTGCCAGCAGTGAGGAGGAGGACACTGAAGCTTTCTTT
CDR3: CASSEEEDTEAFF

V: TRBV30
J: TRBJ1-1
size: -
D: -
DNA: TGTGCCTGGTCTGACACTGAAGCTTTCTTT
CDR3: CAWSDTEAFF

V: TRBV29-1
J: TRBJ2-3
size: -
D: TRBD2
DNA: TGCAGCGTCGTCCCTAGCGGGGCGACCCTTTGGGGGCAGTATTTT
CDR3: CSVVPSGATLWGQYF

V: TRBV5-1
J: TRBJ2-3
size: -
D: -
DNA: TGCGCCAGCAGCTTGCCGGCTAGTACCGATACGCAGTATTTT
CDR3: CASSLPASTDTQYF

V: TRBV19
J: TRBJ1-5
size: once
D: TRBD1
DNA: TGTGCCAGTAGTACGGGACAGGGACTCAATCAGCCCCAGCATTTT
CDR3: CASSTGQGLNQPQHF

V: TRBV13
J: TRBJ2-3
size: -
D: TRBD2
DNA: TGTGCCAGCAGCTTAGGAGGGACTAGCGGGGGGACAGATACGCAGTATTTT
CDR3: CASSLGGTSGGTDTQYF

V: TRBV28
J: TRBJ2-7
size: -
D: -
DNA: TGTGCCAGCAGTTTAATGGAAGGGGGGGGCCGTTTCCTCGAGCAGTACTTC
CDR3: CASSLMEGGGRFLEQYF

V: TRBV6-5
J: TRBJ2-3
size: -
D: -
DNA: TGTGCCAGCCGTCTGGGGGGCGGGGGTGCAGATACGCAGTATTTT
CDR3: CASRLGGGGADTQYF

V: TRBV7-9
J: TRBJ1-4
size: -
D: TRBD1
DNA: TGTGCCAGCAGCTTGACAGGGATGGGGGAAAAACTGTTTTTT
CDR3: CASSLTGMGEKLFF

V: TRBV7-2
J: TRBJ1-5
size: -
D: -
DNA: TGTGCCAGCAGCCCTCAGGGGAATCAGCCCCAGCATTTT
CDR3: CASSPQGNQPQHF

V: TRBV7-9
J: TRBJ2-3
size: once
D: TRBD2
DNA: TGTGCCAGCAGCTTAGCGACTAGCGGGCCCACAGATACGCAGTATTTT
CDR3: CASSLATSGPTDTQYF

V: TRBV7-9
J: TRBJ1-2
size: -
D: -
DNA: TGTGCCAGCAGCACGCCTTCGACAGGTACCTCTAACTATGGCTACACCTTC
CDR3: CASSTPSTGTSNYGYTF

V: TRBV28
J: TRBJ1-1
size: once
D: -
DNA: TGTGCCAGCAGTTTTTCTTCACAGGGTCTGTATACTGAAGCTTTCTTT
CDR3: CASSFSSQGLYTEAFF

V: TRBV9
J: TRBJ2-3
size: -
D: TRBD2
DNA: TGTGCCAGCAGCTCCCGGTTCTTACTAGCGGGGGGACGGACAGATACGCAGTATTTT
CDR3: CASSSRFLLAGGRTDTQYF

V: TRBV19
J: TRBJ2-7
size: -
D: -
DNA: TGTGCCAGTAGTCCAGGGCTTGGCTACGAGCAGTACTTC
CDR3: CASSPGLGYEQYF

V: TRBV7-3
J: TRBJ2-1
size: -
D: TRBD2
DNA: TGTGCCAGCAGCCGAGTCGGCGGGAGCTATAACAATGAGCAGTTCTTC
CDR3: CASSRVGGSYNNEQFF

V: TRBV4-3
J: TRBJ2-2
size: once
D: -
DNA: TGCGCCAGCAGCCAAGATCCAGGGTCCCCCGGGGAGCTGTTTTTT
CDR3: CASSQDPGSPGELFF

V: TRBV11-2
J: TRBJ2-3
size: -
D: -
DNA: TGTGCCAGCTCCAGTCCAGGCACAGATACGCAGTATTTT
CDR3: CASSSPGTDTQYF

V: TRBV2
J: TRBJ2-3
size: -
D: TRBD1
DNA: TGTGCCAGCCGAACAGCCACAGGGGGAGGCGCAGATACGCAGTATTTT
CDR3: CASRTATGGGADTQYF

V: TRBV28
J: TRBJ1-5
size: -
D: -
DNA: TGTGCCAGCAGTTACTATAGCAATCAGCCCCAGCATTTT
CDR3: CASSYYSNQPQHF

V: TRBV7-3
J: TRBJ2-2
size: -
D: -
DNA: TGTGCCAGCAGCTTACAAGCGTCTGCGAACACCGGGGAGCTGTTTTTT
CDR3: CASSLQASANTGELFF

V: TRBV5-6
J: TRBJ1-5
size: -
D: TRBD1
DNA: TGTGCCAGCAGCGCCGGGACAGAGCATGGGAATCAGCCCCAGCATTTT
CDR3: CASSAGTEHGNQPQHF

V: TRBV6-5
J: TRBJ2-5
size: once
D: TRBD1
DNA: TGTGCCAGCACGACAGGGGGGGATCAAGAGACCCAGTACTTC
CDR3: CASTTGGDQETQYF

V: TRBV6-1
J: TRBJ2-2
size: few
D: TRBD1
DNA: TGTGCCAGGGGACAGGGTATTACCGGGGAGCTGTTTTTT
CDR3: CARGQGITGELFF

V: TRBV4-2
J: TRBJ2-5
size: -
D: -
DNA: TGTGCCAGCAGCCACTGGACTGTAGCGCTGGAGGGGGAGACCCAGTACTTC
CDR3: CASSHWTVALEGETQYF

V: TRBV4-1
J: TRBJ1-5
size: -
D: -
DNA: TGCGCCAGCGCCAATGGGTTAGGAGATCAGCCCCAGCATTTT
CDR3: CASANGLGDQPQHF

V: TRBV4-2
J: TRBJ2-5
size: -
D: -
DNA: TGTGCCAGCAGCCAAATTAAGACAGACACGGAGACCCAGTACTTC
CDR3: CASSQIKTDTETQYF

V: TRBV5-5
J: TRBJ1-2
size: -
D: TRBD1
DNA: TGTGCCAGCAGCTTGCCGGGACAGTTCTATGGCTACACCTTC
CDR3: CASSLPGQFYGYTF

V: TRBV7-2
J: TRBJ1-2
size: -
D: -
DNA: TGTGCCAGCAGACAGAATTATGGCTACACCTTC
CDR3: CASRQNYGYTF

V: TRBV19
J: TRBJ1-2
size: -
D: TRBD1
DNA: TGTGCCAGTAGTTGGGATCCGGGACAGGGAGTTTCTGGCTACACCTTC
CDR3: CASSWDPGQGVSGYTF

V: TRBV5-4
J: TRBJ2-3
size: -
D: TRBD1
DNA: TGTGCCAGCAGCTCGATACAGGGGAACACAGATACGCAGTATTTT
CDR3: CASSSIQGNTDTQYF

V: TRBV19
J: TRBJ2-7
size: -
D: TRBD1
DNA: TGTGCCACGTCGGACAGGGGGCAGGGGGAGCAGTACTTC
CDR3: CATSDRGQGEQYF

V: TRBV27
J: TRBJ2-1
size: -
D: -
DNA: TGTGCCAGCGGATCCTGGGGTAGCGGTGTAACGTTGGAGTTCTTC
CDR3: CASGSWGSGVTLEFF

V: TRBV6-6
J: TRBJ1-2
size: few
D: TRBD1
DNA: TGTGCCAGCAGTTCTATGACAGGGGCGAGCTACACCTTC
CDR3: CASSSMTGASYTF